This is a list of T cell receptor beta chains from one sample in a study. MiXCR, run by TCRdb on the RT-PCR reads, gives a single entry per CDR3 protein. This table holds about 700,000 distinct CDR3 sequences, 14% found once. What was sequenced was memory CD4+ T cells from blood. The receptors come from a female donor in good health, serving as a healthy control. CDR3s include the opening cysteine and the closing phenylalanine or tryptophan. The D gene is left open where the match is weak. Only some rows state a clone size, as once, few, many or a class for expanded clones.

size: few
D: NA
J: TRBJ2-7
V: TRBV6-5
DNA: TGTGCCAGCAGTTCACAGGGATCCGCCTACGAGCAGTACTTC
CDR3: CASSSQGSAYEQYF

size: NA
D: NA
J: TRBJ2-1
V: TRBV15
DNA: TGTGCCACCAGCAGAGGGGGGGCCTCCTACAATGAGCAGTTCTTC
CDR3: CATSRGGASYNEQFF

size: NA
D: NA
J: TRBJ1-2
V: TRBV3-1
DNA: TGTGCCACCCGGGGGGTAACTAACTATGGCTACACCTTC
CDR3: CATRGVTNYGYTF

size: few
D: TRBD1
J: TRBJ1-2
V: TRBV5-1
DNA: TGCGCCAGCAGCCTCCCGGACAGGGGTGAAGGCTACACCTTC
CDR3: CASSLPDRGEGYTF

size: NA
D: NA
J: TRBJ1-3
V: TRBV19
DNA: TGTGCCAGTAGCCTGGATCGGGCAAGCTCTGGAAACACCATATATTTT
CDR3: CASSLDRASSGNTIYF

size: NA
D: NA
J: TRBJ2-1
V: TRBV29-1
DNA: TGCAGCGTTGAAGAAGTTTACAATGAGCAGTTCTTC
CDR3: CSVEEVYNEQFF

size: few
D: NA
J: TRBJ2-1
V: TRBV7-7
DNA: TGTGCCAGCAGCTTAGATGCTCCGTGGGTTGGTGAGCAGTTCTTC
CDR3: CASSLDAPWVGEQFF

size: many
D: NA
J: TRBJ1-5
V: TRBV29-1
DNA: TGCAGCGTTGGCAGCCTCAATCAGCCCCAGCATTTT
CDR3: CSVGSLNQPQHF

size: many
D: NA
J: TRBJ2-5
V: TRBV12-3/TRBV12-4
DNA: TGTGCCAGCAGTTTCCTATCCGGGACGCAAAGCGGGACCCAGTACTTC
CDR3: CASSFLSGTQSGTQYF

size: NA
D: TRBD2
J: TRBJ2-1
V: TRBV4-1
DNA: TGCGCCAGCAGCCAAGATAAGGAGCGTCTAGCGGGAAGCAATGAGCAGTTCTTC
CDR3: CASSQDKERLAGSNEQFF

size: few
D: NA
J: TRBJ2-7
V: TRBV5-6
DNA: TGTGCCAGCAGCTTGGTTGACCGACCGTACGAGCAGTACTTC
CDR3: CASSLVDRPYEQYF

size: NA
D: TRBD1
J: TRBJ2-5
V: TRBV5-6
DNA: TGTGCCAGCAGCTTAAGACAGGGGGTTGGAGAGACCCAGTACTTC
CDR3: CASSLRQGVGETQYF

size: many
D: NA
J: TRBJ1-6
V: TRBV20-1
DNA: TGCAGTGCTAGAGATCGACCGGAAGGCTCACCCCTCCACTTT
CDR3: CSARDRPEGSPLHF

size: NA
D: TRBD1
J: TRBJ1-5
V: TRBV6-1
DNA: TGTGCCAGCAGTGGAGAGCTAGGGACAGGTATCCTCGATCAGCCCCAGCATTTT
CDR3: CASSGELGTGILDQPQHF

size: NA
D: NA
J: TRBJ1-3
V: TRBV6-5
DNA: TGTGCCAGCAGTTACTCGACAGCGGAAGGTGGAAACACCATATATTTT
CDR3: CASSYSTAEGGNTIYF

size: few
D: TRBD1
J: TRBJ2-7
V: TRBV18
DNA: TGTGCCAGCTCACTGTCAGGGGGAACCGCGGGCGAGCAGTACTTC
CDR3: CASSLSGGTAGEQYF

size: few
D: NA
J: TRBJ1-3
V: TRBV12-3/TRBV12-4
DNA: TGTGCCAGCAGTTTAATGGGCTCCTCTGGAAACACCATATATTTT
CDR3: CASSLMGSSGNTIYF

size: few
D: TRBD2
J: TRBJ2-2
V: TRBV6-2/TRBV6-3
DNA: TGTGCCAGCAGTGACGCTAGCGGGGGTACCGGGGAGCTGTTTTTT
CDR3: CASSDASGGTGELFF

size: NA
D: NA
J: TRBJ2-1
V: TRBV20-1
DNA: TGCAGTGAGGGGGGGATCAATGAGCAGTTCTTC
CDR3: CSEGGINEQFF

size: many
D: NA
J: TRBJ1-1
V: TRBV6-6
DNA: TGTGCCAGCAGTTACTCGGGCGGGAGGGCTGAAGCTTTCTTT
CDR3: CASSYSGGRAEAFF

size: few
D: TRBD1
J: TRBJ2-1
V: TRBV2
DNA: TGTGCCAGCAGCGAACCCGGACAGGGTCGTACCAAAACCTACAATGAGCAGTTCTTC
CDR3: CASSEPGQGRTKTYNEQFF

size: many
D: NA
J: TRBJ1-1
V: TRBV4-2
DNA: TGTGCCAGCAGCCACCTGGACAGGAACACTGAAGCTTTCTTT
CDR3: CASSHLDRNTEAFF

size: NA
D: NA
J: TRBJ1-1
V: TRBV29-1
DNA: TGCAGCGTTGGGGGTCGGCAGGGAGGGAACACTGAAGCTTTCTTT
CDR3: CSVGGRQGGNTEAFF

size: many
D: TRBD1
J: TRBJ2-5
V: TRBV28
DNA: TGTGCCAGCAGAAAATACCCCGGGACAGAGTTTCTAGGGGAGACCCAGTACTTC
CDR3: CASRKYPGTEFLGETQYF

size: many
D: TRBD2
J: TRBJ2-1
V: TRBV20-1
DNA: TGCAGTGCTAGAACTAGCGGAGAGAGCTACAATGAGCAGTTCTTC
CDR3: CSARTSGESYNEQFF

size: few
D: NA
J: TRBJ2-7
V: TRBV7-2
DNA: TGTGCCAGCAGCCCCCGGCGCCGGGGCCGGGACGAGCAGTACTTC
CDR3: CASSPRRRGRDEQYF

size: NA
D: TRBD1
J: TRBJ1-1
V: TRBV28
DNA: TGTGCCAGCAGTTTATCGTCAGGGGGCGCGAACACTGAAGCTTTCTTT
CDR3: CASSLSSGGANTEAFF